The 31 T cell receptor beta chains listed next were all sequenced from one sample in a study of immune heterogeneity within non-small cell lung tumors. The starting template was genomic DNA from bulk tumor, roughly 650 ng per sample. Doctors removed several biopsies from each primary tumor during surgery, keeping them far apart. Enrolled individuals presented with untreated, newly diagnosed non-small cell lung cancer and received curative surgery. With 32 V and 13 J primers, multiplex PCR amplified the TCR beta CDR3. TCRdb passed the multiplex PCR reads through MiXCR, listing each CDR3 protein once. The repertoire has 15,000 or so distinct CDR3 sequences, around 27% of them found once; the top ten carry around 4.9%. The specimen sequenced was lung tumor tissue. The receptor set was obtained from a man aged 40-49 years with non-small cell lung cancer.

Many counts were recorded for this clonotype. This sequence joins TRBV30 and TRBJ1-6; TRBD1 agrees at 7 bases. This CDR3 has 17 amino acids. Germline-derived CDR1 and CDR2 are GTSNPN and SVGIG (reference sequence). After removal of 0 bases from V and 4 bases from J, the junction contained 9 bases not matched to a gene. The CDR3 loop reads CAWSVRPSGQYNSPLHF. CDR3 nucleotides: TGTGCCTGGAGTGTACGGCCCTCGGGACAGTATAATTCACCCCTCCACTTT.

This clonotype was detected ten times or more. The chain combines TRBV20-1 with TRBJ1-5; perhaps TRBD1 as D (5 bases). The CDR3 contains 12 residues. CDR1 is DFQATT, CDR2 SNEGSKA, per germline (reference sequence). The germline V and J ends were trimmed by 2 bases and 14 bases, with 16 bases remaining between them. The CDR3 sequence: CSARKRDLGEHF. As DNA, the CDR3 is TGCAGTGCTAGAAAACGGGACCTGGGGGAGCATTTT.

This clonotype is labeled as medium-sized. The chain couples TRBV20-1 to TRBJ1-2; 8 bases line up with TRBD1. The V and J ends lost 5 bases and 4 bases, in that order; junction bases with no gene match: 9. This CDR3 spans 14 amino acids. Germline lookup yields CDR1 DFQATT and CDR2 SNEGSKA (reference sequence). The CDR3, as DNA: TGCAGTGCTCCAGGGGGCTTCTGGGGCTATGGCTACACCTTC. Its protein is CSAPGGFWGYGYTF.

This clonotype appeared many times. The V and J genes are TRBV29-1 and TRBJ2-1; the D gene is possibly TRBD2 (6 bases). V gave up 5 bases and J gave up 6 bases, with 20 bases separating them. There are 15 residues in the CDR3. Germline-derived CDR1 and CDR2 are SQVTM and ANQGSEA. The CDR3 nucleotides read TGCAGCGTTATCTTCGGGACTTCCATACTCAATGAGCAGTTCTTC. Encoded protein: CSVIFGTSILNEQFF.

Within the sample, this clonotype is medium-sized (0.01 to 0.1%). V and J are TRBV20-1 and TRBJ1-2; TRBD1 matches 9 bases. Per the germline V gene, CDR1 is DFQATT and CDR2 is SNEGSKA (reference sequence). The CDR3 is 16 residues long. J was trimmed by 7 bases and V by 0 bases; bases with no gene match: 12. The CDR3 DNA reads TGCAGTGCTAGAGACTCAAAACTCCGGGACAGGGCTGGCTACACCTTC. Amino acid sequence: CSARDSKLRDRAGYTF.

This clonotype has only one observation. A much larger clone lies a single base off, so this may be a read error. This chain joins TRBV11-1 and TRBJ1-5; D call uncertain. V lost 9 bases and J lost 6, with 15 bases in between. Per the germline V gene, CDR1 is SGHAT and CDR2 is FQDESV (reference sequence). The CDR3 spans 13 residues. CDR3: CARSVDGGQPQHF. CDR3 in DNA: TGTGCCAGAAGCGTAGACGGTGGTCAGCCCCAGCATTTT.

This clonotype was observed at least ten times. V gene TRBV10-3 combines with J gene TRBJ2-3; D is unresolved. There are 11 residues in the CDR3. V was shortened by 10 bases and J by 6 bases, with 11 bases between the two germline ends. The germline CDR1 and CDR2 sequences are ENHRY and SYGVKD. CDR3 bases: TGTGCCACCACCTTCATGGATACGCAGTATTTT. Amino acid sequence: CATTFMDTQYF.

V is TRBV7-7 and J is TRBJ1-1; D is possibly TRBD1 (5 bases). This CDR3 comprises 13 residues. Per germline, CDR1 SSHAT and CDR2 FNYEAQ (reference sequence). The CDR3: CARSLAPGREAFF. The CDR3 coding sequence is TGTGCTAGAAGCTTAGCCCCGGGGCGTGAAGCTTTCTTT.

This clonotype was seen ten or more times. This chain links TRBV7-8 with TRBJ1-4, with a possible D match to TRBD1 (5 bases). Trimming left V 5 bases short and J 0 bases short, with 7 bases between. Germline V gene data show CDR1 as SGHVS and CDR2 as FQNEAQ. There are 14 residues in the CDR3. CDR3 nucleotides: TGTGCCAGCAGCGCGACAGCAACTAATGAAAAACTGTTTTTT. It codes for CASSATATNEKLFF.

This clonotype turned up a few times. This chain connects TRBV6-1 to TRBJ2-5; TRBD2 matches at 9 bases. The CDR3 totals 14 residues. Germline V lookup: CDR1 MNHNS, CDR2 SASEGT. V trimming: 5 bases; J trimming: 4 bases; junction bases outside the gene matches: 5. CDR3 nucleotides: TGTGCCAGCAGTCTTAGCGGGGGTAGAGAGACCCAGTACTTC. It encodes CASSLSGGRETQYF.

On this clonotype: This may come from a read error, since a much larger clone is one base off. The chain has TRBV2 and TRBJ2-2; D perhaps matches TRBD2 (5 bases). The CDR3 is made up of 15 amino acids. V was clipped by 4 bases and J by 5 bases, with 14 bases between them. In germline, CDR1 is SNHLY, CDR2 FYNNEI. Here the CDR3 DNA reads TGTGCCAGCAGTGGGGTTAGCAGGAGGACCGGGGAGCTGTTTTTT. The encoded protein is CASSGVSRRTGELFF.

With regard to this clonotype: This may arise from a read error, as a much more abundant clone is one base away. J is TRBJ1-1 and V is TRBV12-3 or TRBV12-4; possible D gene TRBD1, 5 bases. The CDR3 is 12 residues long. The CDR3 DNA follows: TGTGCCAGAAGTTTCAGGGCCGTTGAAGCTTTCTTT. This translates into CARSFRAVEAFF.

In regard to this clonotype: This may arise from a read error, as a much more abundant clone is one base away. In this CDR3 the conserved last residue, phenylalanine or tryptophan, is missing, so a read error is likely. CDR3 protein: CAWSPGSYEQYL. CDR3 nucleotide sequence: TGTGCCTGGAGTCCCGGTTCCTACGAGCAGTACCTC. V gene TRBV30 combines with J gene TRBJ2-7; no clear D gene. In germline, CDR1 is GTSNPN, CDR2 SVGIG (reference sequence). This CDR3 is 12 amino acids long. Trimming shortened V by 2 bases and J by 1 base, and 6 bases separated the two germline ends.

J is TRBJ2-6 and V is TRBV5-1; D is unresolved. The CDR3 covers 15 residues. Germline V gene data show CDR1 as SGHRS and CDR2 as YFSETQ. V lost 4 bases, J lost 6 bases, and 14 bases lay in between. The CDR3 sequence is CASSPDGLSANVLTF. CDR3 in DNA: TGCGCCAGCAGCCCGGACGGTCTTTCGGCCAACGTCCTGACTTTC.

This clonotype was seen at least ten times. J is TRBJ2-6 and V is TRBV13; D remains ambiguous. Germline V CDR1 and CDR2: PRHDT, FYEKMQ (reference sequence). Trimming pared 0 bases from V and 1 base from J, leaving 7 bases between. The CDR3 spans 16 residues. The chain's CDR3 is CASSLGRQSGANVLTF. The CDR3 nucleotides read TGTGCCAGCAGCTTAGGCCGGCAATCTGGGGCCAACGTCCTGACTTTC.

This clonotype was detected only a few times. V and J are TRBV3-1 and TRBJ2-1; 10 bases align to TRBD2. Germline CDR1 and CDR2: LGHDT and YNNKEL (reference sequence). The junction had 9 bases not matched to a gene; V was cut back by 1 base and J by 12 bases. The CDR3 spans 15 residues. This chain's CDR3 is CASSQGAGTSVGQFF. The CDR3 DNA reads TGTGCCAGCAGCCAAGGGGCCGGGACTAGCGTCGGGCAGTTCTTC.

The J gene is TRBJ2-6, the V gene TRBV4-2; D unclear. The CDR3 consists of 16 residues. The germline V gene has CDR1 LGHNA and CDR2 YNFKEQ. V was shortened by 0 bases and J by 4 bases, with 10 bases between the two germline ends. The CDR3 reads CASSQDLGMGANVLTF. CDR3 bases: TGTGCCAGCAGCCAAGATCTAGGAATGGGGGCCAACGTCCTGACTTTC.

This clonotype is judged medium-sized. The chain is built from TRBV11-2 and TRBJ1-1, with a possible D match to TRBD1 (6 bases). This CDR3 comprises 12 residues. Germline CDR1 is SGHAT and CDR2 is FQNNGV. The germline V and J ends were trimmed by 3 bases and 9 bases, with 11 bases remaining between them. The CDR3 loop reads CASSFEGEKAFF. CDR3 sequence (DNA): TGTGCCAGCAGCTTTGAGGGGGAGAAAGCTTTCTTT.

This clonotype is labeled as medium-sized. This sequence joins TRBV20-1 and TRBJ2-2; the D is unclear. The CDR3 has 14 amino acids. The V end lost 4 bases, the J end lost 1 base, and 10 bases lay between the germline ends. In germline, CDR1 is DFQATT, CDR2 SNEGSKA (reference sequence). CDR3 amino acids: CSAIKAGNTGELFF. The DNA of the CDR3 is TGCAGTGCTATAAAGGCAGGGAACACCGGGGAGCTGTTTTTT.

As regards this clonotype: Just one base apart from a much larger clone, this may be a read error. The chain uses TRBV30 and TRBJ1-6; D possibly corresponds to TRBD1 (6 bases). CDR3 size: 18 residues. The V gene lost 0 bases and the J gene lost 3 bases, with 18 bases spanning the gap. Germline V gives CDR1 GTSNPN, CDR2 SVGIG (reference sequence). The CDR3 DNA sequence: TGTGCCTGGAGTGTCCGGTCAGGGGTGGCGAACTATAATTCACCCCTCCACTTT. Its protein is CAWSVRSGVANYNSPLHF.

A remark on this clonotype: Just one base apart from a much larger clone, this may be a read error. J is TRBJ2-2 and V is TRBV20-1, with 7 bases identical to TRBD1. Germline-derived CDR1 and CDR2 are DFQATT and SNEGSKA (reference sequence). This CDR3 has 17 residues. This CDR3 reads CSARRFSGTATTVELFF. CDR3 in DNA: TGCAGTGCAAGGAGGTTTTCCGGGACAGCGACCACCGTGGAGCTGTTTTTT.

This clonotype was counted a few times. The chain joins TRBV30 to TRBJ1-4; D gene unclear. CDR1 and CDR2 from the germline V gene are GTSNPN and SVGIG (reference sequence). Trimming stripped 0 bases from V and 10 bases from J, with 15 bases between. The CDR3 is 14 amino acids. CDR3 sequence: CAWSVQWDRVKLFF. The CDR3 nucleotides read TGTGCCTGGAGTGTACAATGGGATAGGGTAAAACTGTTTTTT.

This clonotype was observed many times. The CDR3 here is CASSGQFTEAFF. For the CDR3, the DNA is TGTGCCAGTAGTGGCCAGTTCACTGAAGCTTTCTTT. This sequence joins TRBV19 and TRBJ1-1; D not resolved. Trimming shortened V by 5 bases and J by 4 bases, and 8 bases separated the two germline ends. CDR1 and CDR2 from the germline V gene are LNHDA and SQIVND (reference sequence). The CDR3 sequence is 12 residues long.

For this clonotype: Germline is not matched at one junction end, which may reflect a read error. V usage is TRBV14 and J usage is TRBJ2-3; the D call may be TRBD1 or TRBD2 (5 bases each). The CDR3 is 17 residues long. CDR1 is SGHDN and CDR2 is FVKESK in the germline V gene. The CDR3 loop reads CASSQEAGTASTYTQYF. Here the CDR3 DNA reads TGTGCCAGCAGCCAAGAAGCTGGGACGGCTAGCACATATACGCAGTATTTT.

In its sample, this clonotype was seen many times. The chain carries TRBV6-1 and TRBJ1-5; D uncertain. In germline, CDR1 is MNHNS, CDR2 SASEGT. This CDR3 spans 16 amino acids. V was shortened by 1 base and J by 1 base, with 11 bases between the two germline ends. The CDR3 loop is CASSEDGGWSNQPQHF. In DNA form, the CDR3 reads TGTGCCAGCAGTGAAGATGGAGGGTGGAGCAATCAGCCCCAGCATTTT.

This clonotype has only one observation. Mismatch with germline at one junction end may stem from a read error. The chain carries TRBV6-1 and TRBJ2-6; 8 nucleotides align to TRBD1. The length of the CDR3 is 17 residues. The germline CDR1 and CDR2 sequences are MNHNS and SASEGT. The DNA of the CDR3 is TGTGCCAGCAGTCCCAGGGGGCGTAGCTCTGGGCCCAACGTCCTGACTTTC. The encoded protein is CASSPRGRSSGPNVLTF.

This clonotype was detected only a few times. The chain couples TRBV5-1 to TRBJ2-2; no clear D. V lost 1 base and J 6 bases, leaving 10 bases between the germline ends. Per germline, CDR1 SGHRS and CDR2 YFSETQ. This CDR3 spans 14 amino acids. This chain's CDR3 is CASSLYEQPGELFF. CDR3 bases: TGCGCCAGCAGCTTGTACGAGCAACCCGGGGAGCTGTTTTTT.

In regard to this clonotype: A much larger clone differs from this one at a single base, so this may be a read error. CDR3 region: CASSTQLAVPLTGELFF. The CDR3 nucleotides read TGTGCCAGTAGTACCCAACTAGCGGTGCCCCTCACCGGGGAGCTGTTTTTT. V gene TRBV19 combines with J gene TRBJ2-2; 8 bases line up with TRBD2. The CDR3 has 17 amino acids. CDR1 is LNHDA, CDR2 SQIVND, per germline (reference sequence). J gave up 4 bases and V 4 bases, and 11 bases lay outside the gene matches. Combining the CDR3 with reference TRBV19 and TRBJ2-2 gives the whole variable domain DGGITQSPKYLFRKEGQNVTLSCEQNLNHDAMYWYRQDPGQGLRLIYYSQIVNDFQKGDIAEGYSVSREKKESFPLTVTSAQKNPTAFYLCASSTQLAVPLTGELFFGEGSRLTVL.

The table lists this clonotype with many counts. The chain employs TRBV24-1 and TRBJ2-3; D might be TRBD2 (6 bases). This CDR3 contains 16 residues. Germline V gives CDR1 KGHDR, CDR2 SFDVKD. The V and J ends lost 1 base and 1 base respectively, with 11 bases between them. Written as DNA, the CDR3 is TGTGCCACCAGTGATTTTCAAGCGGGCCGCACAGATACGCAGTATTTT. Encoded protein: CATSDFQAGRTDTQYF.

This clonotype was counted ten times or more. This chain links TRBV5-1 with TRBJ1-2; D ambiguous. CDR3 length: 14 amino acids. Trimming pared 4 bases from V and 2 bases from J, leaving 12 bases between. CDR1 is SGHRS and CDR2 is YFSETQ in the germline V gene. CDR3 nucleotides: TGCGCCAGCAGCCCGGACCCCAGGAACTATGGCTACACCTTC. This codes for CASSPDPRNYGYTF.

This chain uses TRBV19 with TRBJ2-1; the match to TRBD2 covers 9 bases. V lost 1 base, J lost 9 bases, and 4 bases stayed unmatched. The germline CDR1 and CDR2 sequences are LNHDA and SQIVND (reference sequence). The CDR3 is 14 residues long. The DNA for the CDR3 is TGTGCCAGTAGTATAGGGGGCGGGAGGGCTGAGCAGTTCTTC. It is translated as CASSIGGGRAEQFF.